The rows below give T cell receptor beta chains drawn from one sample of a study of Ad26.COV2.S vaccination and SARS-CoV-2 variants. Assay: immunoSEQ multiplex PCR; the TCRdb copy retains only in-frame clones and omits some. The sample lists approximately 480,000 clones, approximately 88% occurring once. The sample was peripheral blood, taken in a trial of Ad26.COV2.S vaccine versus placebo. The receptors stem from a person between 18 and 59 years old who received the Ad26.COV2.S COVID-19 vaccine or a placebo. Each CDR3 is given with its conserved first and last residue. Each record gives: CDR3 DNA, CDR3 protein, J gene, V gene, D gene, clone size. The D gene is left open where the match is weak. The size of a clone is reported for some rows only, either as once, few or many, or as a class for expanded clones.

TGTGCCAGCAGTCCCTTTGAGACCGGGGAGCTGTTTTTT | CASSPFETGELFF | TRBJ2-2 | TRBV7-6 | . | .
TGCGCCAGCAGCCACCGACAGGGACCCTACGAGCAGTACTTC | CASSHRQGPYEQYF | TRBJ2-7 | TRBV4-1 | TRBD1 | .
TGTGCCAGCAGTGATGGACTTGGAAACACCATATATTTT | CASSDGLGNTIYF | TRBJ1-3 | TRBV6-1 | . | .
TGTGCCAGCAGTTCGGACCCTCCCTACGAGCAGTACTTC | CASSSDPPYEQYF | TRBJ2-7 | TRBV27 | . | .
TGTGCCAGCAGTGAAGCGACGGGGGTAGCCGGGGAGCTGTTTTTT | CASSEATGVAGELFF | TRBJ2-2 | TRBV6-1 | . | .
TGCGCCAGCAGCTTGTACAGGAGCACAGATACGCAGTATTTT | CASSLYRSTDTQYF | TRBJ2-3 | TRBV5-1 | . | .
TGTGCCAGCAGTCCATCTCAGGGGGTTCGCACAGATACGCAGTATTTT | CASSPSQGVRTDTQYF | TRBJ2-3 | TRBV11-3 | TRBD1 | .
TGTGCCTGGAGTGTAAGGAGCCACGAGCAGTACTTC | CAWSVRSHEQYF | TRBJ2-7 | TRBV30 | . | many
TGTGCCAGCAGCCTCACCCCGTTGGGGGAGCTGTTTTTT | CASSLTPLGELFF | TRBJ2-2 | TRBV11-3 | . | few
TGTGCCAGTAGTATAACAGCGGGGACTAGCACCGGGGAGCTGTTTTTT | CASSITAGTSTGELFF | TRBJ2-2 | TRBV19 | TRBD2 | .
TGTGCCAGCAGTTCCCCAAGGGGCCGGGAGACCCAGTACTTC | CASSSPRGRETQYF | TRBJ2-5 | TRBV28 | . | .
TGTGCCAGCAGCGCCGCTAGCGGATCCTACAATGAGCAGTTCTTC | CASSAASGSYNEQFF | TRBJ2-1 | TRBV7-2 | TRBD2 | once
TGTGCCAGCAGCCCCTGGAGGCAGGGGGTTGACACCGGGGAGCTGTTTTTT | CASSPWRQGVDTGELFF | TRBJ2-2 | TRBV7-2 | TRBD1 | once
TGTGCCAGCAGCCCAGATCCGTATCAGCCCCAGCATTTT | CASSPDPYQPQHF | TRBJ1-5 | TRBV7-2 | . | .
TGTGCCAGTAGTCAGCTAGCTGGTGACTACGAGCAGTACTTC | CASSQLAGDYEQYF | TRBJ2-7 | TRBV19 | . | .
TGTGCCAGCAGCCAAGATCTAGGGTCTGAAGCTTTCTTT | CASSQDLGSEAFF | TRBJ1-1 | TRBV14 | . | .
TGTGCCAGCAGCTTAGAAGGGACGGGAGCGGTAGCCGGGGAGCAGTTCTTC | CASSLEGTGAVAGEQFF | TRBJ2-1 | TRBV7-2 | . | .
TGTGCCAGCGGGACAGGGGGGATATCGGGCTACACCTTC | CASGTGGISGYTF | TRBJ1-2 | TRBV25-1 | TRBD1 | .
TGCAGTGCTAGATCGGGTGAGCCCCAGCATTTT | CSARSGEPQHF | TRBJ1-5 | TRBV20-1 | . | .
TGCGCCAGCAGCCCCGGACTAGCGGCGAACTTC | CASSPGLAANF | TRBJ2-5 | TRBV4-3 | TRBD2 | .
TGTGCCATCAGCGAGGGGGGCTCAGGGTACAATGAGCAGTTCTTC | CAISEGGSGYNEQFF | TRBJ2-1 | TRBV10-3 | . | .
TGTGCCAGCAGCCAAATCGGATACCAAGAGACCCAGTACTTC | CASSQIGYQETQYF | TRBJ2-5 | TRBV14 | . | .
TGCGCCAGCAGCTTGAGGGCTACGGCTCTCGGGGATACGCAGTATTTT | CASSLRATALGDTQYF | TRBJ2-3 | TRBV5-1 | . | .